This T cell receptor (beta chain) was identified in a study of graft-versus-host responses after intestinal transplantation. Study results and limitations: GvH clone levels peaked in circulation, and this peak was associated with early post-transplant HvG declines. Patients who carried graft-donor T cell macrochimerism also had high graft-versus-host to host-versus-graft clonal ratios in their allografts.

CDR3 size: 14 residues. Germline CDR1 reads SGHTA; CDR2 reads FQGNSA. Trimming stripped 4 bases from V and 9 bases from J, with 18 bases between. Assay: immunoSEQ multiplex PCR; the TCRdb copy retains only in-frame clones and omits some. The data hold 75,000 to 100,000 clones, with roughly 91% observed a single time. With regard to this clone: Its antigen remains unidentified.

This chain connects TRBV7-2 to TRBJ2-5; D is perhaps TRBD2 (5 bases). This TCR derives from a human donor who received an intestinal transplant. The specimen was unstimulated CD8+ T cells sorted from spleen or lymph node cells, collected before intestinal transplant. In DNA form, the CDR3 reads TGTGCCAGCAGCTCAGGACTGGGTCTTGTGGCCCAGTACTTC. Translation gives CASSSGLGLVAQYF.